These T cell receptor beta chains were read from a single sample in a study of vaccination effects on CD4 cells after COVID-19. The protocol was immunoSEQ multiplex PCR, while the TCRdb copy is restricted to in-frame clones and leaves out a portion. This sample has about 20,000 clones, with about 70% found just once. No antigen has been assigned to these receptors. The sample was CD4+ T cells from PBMCs cultured with SARS-CoV-2 spike peptides, taken before COVID-19 vaccination. Every receptor here comes from a human donor who had a prior SARS-CoV-2 infection. Each CDR3 is given with its conserved first and last residue. A D gene is named only where the DNA matches it firmly. Clone size, where shown, is once, few, many, or a class for clones that have expanded.

j_call,d_call,cdr3_length,v_call,clone_size,cdr3_nt,cdr3_aa
TRBJ2-5,TRBD2,14,TRBV15,NA,TGTGCCACCAGCGGGGACTATACTCAAGAGACCCAGTACTTC,CATSGDYTQETQYF
TRBJ1-1,NA,13,TRBV7-2,medium-sized,TGTGCCAGCAGCTTGGTCACAGCGGGTGAAGCTTTCTTT,CASSLVTAGEAFF
TRBJ2-7,TRBD2,13,TRBV20-1,NA,TGCAGTGCTAGTTTAGGGGAGGGCTACGAGCAGTACTTC,CSASLGEGYEQYF
TRBJ2-7,NA,13,TRBV2,NA,TGTGCCAGCAGTGCGGAATTGGGCTACGAGCAGTACTTC,CASSAELGYEQYF
TRBJ1-1,NA,15,TRBV18,few,TGTGCCAGCTCACCACGGGAGGGAGGGAACACTGAAGCTTTCTTT,CASSPREGGNTEAFF
TRBJ1-3,NA,16,TRBV19,once,TGTGCCAGTAGTATAGAGAGGGCGTACTCTGGAAACACCATATATTTT,CASSIERAYSGNTIYF
TRBJ2-2,TRBD1,13,TRBV25-1,NA,TGTGCCAGCAGCGACAGGGACACCGGGGAGCTGTTTTTT,CASSDRDTGELFF
TRBJ1-2,TRBD1,14,TRBV30,NA,TGTGCCTGGGAAGACAGGGGGCTCGGCTATGGCTACACCTTC,CAWEDRGLGYGYTF
TRBJ2-7,NA,11,TRBV6-1,once,TGTGCCAGTTCGTTCTCCTACGAGCAGTACTTC,CASSFSYEQYF
TRBJ1-1,TRBD1,16,TRBV27,NA,TGTGCCAGCAGTAATAGGGGGTACAGGGGGCAGACTGAAGCTTTCTTT,CASSNRGYRGQTEAFF
TRBJ1-5,NA,15,TRBV6-5,NA,TGTGCCAGCAGTTACTCGATTTGGAACAATCAGCCCCAGCATTTT,CASSYSIWNNQPQHF
TRBJ1-3,NA,15,TRBV7-2,few,TGTGCCAGCATCCCCGGGGGAAGGGCTGGAAACACCATATATTTT,CASIPGGRAGNTIYF
TRBJ1-1,TRBD1,16,TRBV18,few,TGTGCCAGCTCACCTCGGGACAGGGGCGCGGACACTGAAGCTTTCTTT,CASSPRDRGADTEAFF
TRBJ2-7,TRBD2,18,TRBV5-8,NA,TGTGCCAGCAGGCCACCGGGACTAGCGGGAGGAGTTCCCTACGAGCAGTACTTC,CASRPPGLAGGVPYEQYF
TRBJ2-1,NA,13,TRBV7-9,NA,TGTGCCAGCAGCTTAGGTACTTACAATGAGCAGTTCTTC,CASSLGTYNEQFF